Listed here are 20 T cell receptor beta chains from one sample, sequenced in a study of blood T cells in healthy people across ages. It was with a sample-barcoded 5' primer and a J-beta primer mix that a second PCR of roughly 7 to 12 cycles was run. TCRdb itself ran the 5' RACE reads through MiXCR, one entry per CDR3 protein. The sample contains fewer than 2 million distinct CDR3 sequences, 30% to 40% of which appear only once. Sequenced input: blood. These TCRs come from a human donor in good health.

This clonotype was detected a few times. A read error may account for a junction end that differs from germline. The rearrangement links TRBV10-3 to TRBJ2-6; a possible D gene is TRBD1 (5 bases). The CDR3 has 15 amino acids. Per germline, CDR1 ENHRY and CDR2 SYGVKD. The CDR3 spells CAISAGVSGANVRTF. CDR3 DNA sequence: TGTGCCATCAGTGCCGGTGTTTCTGGGGCCAACGTCCGGACTTTC.

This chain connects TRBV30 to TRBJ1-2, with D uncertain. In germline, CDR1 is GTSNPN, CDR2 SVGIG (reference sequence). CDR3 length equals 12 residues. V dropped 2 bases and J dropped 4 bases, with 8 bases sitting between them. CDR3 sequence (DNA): TGTGCCTGGAGTAAAGGAATCTATGGCTACACCTTC. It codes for CAWSKGIYGYTF.

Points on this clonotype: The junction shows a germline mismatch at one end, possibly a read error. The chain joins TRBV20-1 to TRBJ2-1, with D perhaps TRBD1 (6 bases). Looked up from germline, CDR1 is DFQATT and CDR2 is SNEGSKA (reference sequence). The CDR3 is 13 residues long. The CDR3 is CSAAGATYSEQFF. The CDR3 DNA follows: TGCAGTGCAGCAGGGGCGACCTACAGTGAGCAGTTCTTC.

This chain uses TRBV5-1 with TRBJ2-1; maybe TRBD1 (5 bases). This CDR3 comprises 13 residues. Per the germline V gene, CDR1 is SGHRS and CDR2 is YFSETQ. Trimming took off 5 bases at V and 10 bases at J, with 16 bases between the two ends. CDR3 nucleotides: TGCGCCAGCAGTCAAGCCCAGGGCGGCGAGCAGTTCTTC. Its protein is CASSQAQGGEQFF.

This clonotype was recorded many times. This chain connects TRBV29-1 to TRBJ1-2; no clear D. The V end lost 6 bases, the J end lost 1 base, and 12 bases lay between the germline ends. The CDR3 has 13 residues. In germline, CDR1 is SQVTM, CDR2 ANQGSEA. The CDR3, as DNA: TGCAGCGTAAGGACGGGAGATAACTATGGCTACACCTTC. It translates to CSVRTGDNYGYTF.

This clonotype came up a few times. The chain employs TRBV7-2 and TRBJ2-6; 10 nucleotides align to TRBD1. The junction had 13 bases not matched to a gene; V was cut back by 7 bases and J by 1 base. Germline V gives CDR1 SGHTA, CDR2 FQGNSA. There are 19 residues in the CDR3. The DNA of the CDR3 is TGTGCCAGCATCTCGGGGCCGGGACAGGGGTGGTCTGGGGCCAACGTCCTGACTTTC. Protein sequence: CASISGPGQGWSGANVLTF.

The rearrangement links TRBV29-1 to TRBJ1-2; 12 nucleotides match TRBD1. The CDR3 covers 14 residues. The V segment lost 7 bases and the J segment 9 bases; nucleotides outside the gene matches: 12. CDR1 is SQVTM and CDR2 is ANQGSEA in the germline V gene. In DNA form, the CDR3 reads TGCAGCGCCAAAGGGACAGGGGGCAGCTTGAGCTACACCTTC. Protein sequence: CSAKGTGGSLSYTF.

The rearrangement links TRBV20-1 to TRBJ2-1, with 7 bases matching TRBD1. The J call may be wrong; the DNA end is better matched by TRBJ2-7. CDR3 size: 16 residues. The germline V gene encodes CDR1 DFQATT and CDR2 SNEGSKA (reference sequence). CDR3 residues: CSARDLNRGSYNEQYF. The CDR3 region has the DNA TGCAGTGCTAGAGATCTTAACAGGGGCTCCTACAATGAGCAGTACTTC.

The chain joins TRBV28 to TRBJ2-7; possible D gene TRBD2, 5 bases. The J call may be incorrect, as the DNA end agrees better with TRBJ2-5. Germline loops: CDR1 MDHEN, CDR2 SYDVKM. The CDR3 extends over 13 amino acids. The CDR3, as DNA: TGTGCCAGCAGTTGGGAAAGGAGGGAGACCCAGTACTTC. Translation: CASSWERRETQYF.

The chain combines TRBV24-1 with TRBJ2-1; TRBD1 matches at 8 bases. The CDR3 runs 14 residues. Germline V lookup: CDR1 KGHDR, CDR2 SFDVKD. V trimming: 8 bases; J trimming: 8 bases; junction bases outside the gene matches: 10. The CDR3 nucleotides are TGTGCCACCACCGGGACAGGTGATGGGGATGAGCAGTTCTTC. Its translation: CATTGTGDGDEQFF.

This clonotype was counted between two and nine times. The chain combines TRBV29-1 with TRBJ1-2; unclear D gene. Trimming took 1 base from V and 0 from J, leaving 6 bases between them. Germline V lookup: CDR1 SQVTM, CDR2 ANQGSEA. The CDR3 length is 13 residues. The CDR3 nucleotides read TGCAGCGTTGAAGGGATTACTAACTATGGCTACACCTTC. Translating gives CSVEGITNYGYTF.

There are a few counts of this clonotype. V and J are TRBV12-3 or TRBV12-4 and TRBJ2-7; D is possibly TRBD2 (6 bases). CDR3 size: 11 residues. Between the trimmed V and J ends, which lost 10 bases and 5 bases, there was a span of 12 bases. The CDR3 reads CAIGGRHEQYF. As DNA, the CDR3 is TGTGCCATTGGGGGGAGGCACGAGCAGTACTTC.

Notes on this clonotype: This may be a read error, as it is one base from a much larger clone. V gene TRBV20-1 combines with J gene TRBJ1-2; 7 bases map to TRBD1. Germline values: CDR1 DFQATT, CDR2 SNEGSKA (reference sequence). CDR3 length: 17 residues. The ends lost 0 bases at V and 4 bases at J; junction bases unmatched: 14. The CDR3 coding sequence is TGCAGTGCTAGAGAGGGGGTGGGCGGACAGGACGGCTATGGCTACACCTTC. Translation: CSAREGVGGQDGYGYTF.

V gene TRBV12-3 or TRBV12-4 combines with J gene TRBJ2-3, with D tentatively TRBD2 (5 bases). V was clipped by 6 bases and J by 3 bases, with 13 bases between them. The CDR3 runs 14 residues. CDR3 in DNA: TGTGCCAGCAGCCGTAACGGGGAGACAGATACGCAGTATTTT. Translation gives CASSRNGETDTQYF.

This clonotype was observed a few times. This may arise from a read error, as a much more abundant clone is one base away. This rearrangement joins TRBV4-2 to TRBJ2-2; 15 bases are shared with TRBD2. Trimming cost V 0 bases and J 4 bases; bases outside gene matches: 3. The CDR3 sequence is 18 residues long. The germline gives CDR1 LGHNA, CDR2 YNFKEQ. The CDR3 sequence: CASSQEGLAGGLTGELFF. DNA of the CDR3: TGTGCCAGCAGCCAAGAGGGACTAGCGGGGGGTCTCACCGGGGAGCTGTTTTTT.

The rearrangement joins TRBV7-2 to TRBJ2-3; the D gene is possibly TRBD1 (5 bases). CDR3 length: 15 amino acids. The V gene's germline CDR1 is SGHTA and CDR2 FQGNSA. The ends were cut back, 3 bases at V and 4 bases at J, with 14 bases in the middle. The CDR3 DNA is TGTGCCAGCAGCTTCCAGTCAGTGGGGCCAGATACGCAGTATTTT. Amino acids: CASSFQSVGPDTQYF.

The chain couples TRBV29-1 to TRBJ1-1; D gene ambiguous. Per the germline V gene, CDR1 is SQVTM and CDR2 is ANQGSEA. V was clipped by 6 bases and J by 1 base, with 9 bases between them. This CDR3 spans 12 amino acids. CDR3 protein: CSVRTPNTEAFF. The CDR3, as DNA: TGCAGCGTACGTACACCGAACACTGAAGCTTTCTTT.

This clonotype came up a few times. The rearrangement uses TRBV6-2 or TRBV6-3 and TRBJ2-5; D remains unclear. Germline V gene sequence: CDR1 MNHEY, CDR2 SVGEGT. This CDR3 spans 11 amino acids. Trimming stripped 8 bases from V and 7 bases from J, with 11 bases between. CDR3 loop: CASGYPGTQYF. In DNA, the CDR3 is TGTGCCAGCGGATACCCAGGGACCCAGTACTTC.

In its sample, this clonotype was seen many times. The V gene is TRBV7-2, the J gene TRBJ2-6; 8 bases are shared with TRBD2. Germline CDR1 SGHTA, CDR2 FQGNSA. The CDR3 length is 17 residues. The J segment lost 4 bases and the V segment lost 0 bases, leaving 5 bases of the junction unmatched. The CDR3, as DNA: TGTGCCAGCAGCTTAGCCCGGGGGGGCGCGGGGGCCAACGTCCTGACTTTC. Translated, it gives CASSLARGGAGANVLTF.

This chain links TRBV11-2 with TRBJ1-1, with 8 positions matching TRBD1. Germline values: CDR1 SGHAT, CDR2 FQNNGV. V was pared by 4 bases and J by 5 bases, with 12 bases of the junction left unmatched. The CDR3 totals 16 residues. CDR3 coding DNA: TGTGCCAGCAGCTCCCAGGGGGCGCGAAAGGGGACTGAAGCTTTCTTT. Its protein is CASSSQGARKGTEAFF.